The 21 T cell receptor beta chains in this list originate from one sample, sequenced in a study of OX40 agonist ivuxolimab in advanced cancers. Sequenced by immunoSEQ multiplex PCR; TCRdb stores in-frame clones only, minus some. The sample has around 70,000 clones; about four fifths are singletons. This sample comprised CD4+ or CD8+ T cells sorted from blood, obtained in a trial of the OX40 agonist ivuxolimab. The receptors here all came from an adult with an advanced solid tumor such as melanoma, head and neck, liver or kidney cancer.

The chain has TRBV19 and TRBJ1-1; a possible D gene is TRBD1 (5 bases). V gave up 3 bases and J gave up 3 bases, with 14 bases separating them. This CDR3 comprises 15 residues. CDR1 is LNHDA, CDR2 SQIVND, per germline (reference sequence). CDR3 region: CASSIFDLRDTEAFF. CDR3 coding DNA: TGTGCCAGTAGTATCTTTGACCTCAGGGACACTGAAGCTTTCTTT.

The chain employs TRBV11-3 and TRBJ2-1; 12 positions match TRBD2. The CDR3 is made up of 17 amino acids. Trimming at V came to 5 bases and at J to 5 bases, leaving 10 bases not matched to a gene. Per germline, CDR1 SGHNT and CDR2 YENEEA. CDR3 DNA sequence: TGTGCCAGCAGCCCTAGAAGCCGGACTAGCGGGAACAATGAGCAGTTCTTC. It yields the protein CASSPRSRTSGNNEQFF.

Concerning this clone itself: One junction end does not reproduce the germline sequence, and a read error may be involved. This same CDR3 is encoded by further DNA sequences in the sample. This chain links TRBV7-2 with TRBJ2-7, with 11 bases identical to TRBD2. This CDR3 has 13 amino acids. Germline-derived CDR1 and CDR2 are SGHTA and FQGNSA. CDR3 sequence: CASSLAGGYEQYF. CDR3 DNA: TGTGCCAGCAGCCTAGCGGGGGGATACGAGCAGTACTTC.

The chain combines TRBV7-2 with TRBJ2-3, with 13 bases matching TRBD2. Germline V gives CDR1 SGHTA, CDR2 FQGNSA. With V trimmed by 4 bases and J by 6 bases, 7 bases remained unmatched. This CDR3 is built from 16 residues. The chain's CDR3 is CASSSGLAGPGDTQYF. CDR3 coding DNA: TGTGCCAGCAGCTCGGGACTAGCGGGGCCTGGGGATACGCAGTATTTT.

The chain uses TRBV28 and TRBJ2-1; possible D gene TRBD2, 6 bases. Trimming took off 5 bases at V and 10 bases at J, with 9 bases between the two ends. This CDR3 has 11 residues. Per the germline V gene, CDR1 is MDHEN and CDR2 is SYDVKM. This CDR3 is CASSMLAEQFF. The DNA for the CDR3 is TGTGCCAGCAGTATGCTAGCGGAGCAGTTCTTC.

This chain uses TRBV10-3 with TRBJ2-2, with 7 bases aligning to TRBD1. CDR3 length: 16 amino acids. Germline CDR1 and CDR2: ENHRY and SYGVKD. J lost 2 bases, V lost 3 bases, and 6 bases had no gene match. The CDR3 spells CAISEGTALNTGELFF. Written as DNA, the CDR3 is TGTGCCATCAGTGAAGGGACAGCCCTTAACACCGGGGAGCTGTTTTTT.

The rearrangement links TRBV5-1 to TRBJ2-5, with 7 bases aligning to TRBD1. The V and J ends lost 4 bases and 7 bases, in that order; junction bases with no gene match: 7. Germline CDR1 and CDR2: SGHRS and YFSETQ. The CDR3 extends over 13 amino acids. In DNA form, the CDR3 reads TGCGCCAGCAGCCAAACAGGGGACGGGACCCAGTACTTC. Its protein is CASSQTGDGTQYF.

The V call is TRBV18, the J call TRBJ1-4; unclear D gene. Per the germline V gene, CDR1 is KGHSH and CDR2 is LQKENI. The ends were cut back, 4 bases at V and 4 bases at J, with 4 bases in the middle. The CDR3 consists of 12 residues. In DNA, the CDR3 is TGTGCCAGCTCACGGGATAATGAAAAACTGTTTTTT. Translating gives CASSRDNEKLFF.

The chain couples TRBV19 to TRBJ2-1, with 7 bases identical to TRBD2. CDR1 and CDR2 (germline): LNHDA, SQIVND (reference sequence). The CDR3 totals 14 residues. V shed 5 bases, J shed 3 bases, and the junction held 4 bases outside the gene matches. Here the CDR3 DNA reads TGTGCCAGTAGTGGCTCGGGAGGCTACAATGAGCAGTTCTTC. Residues: CASSGSGGYNEQFF.

The chain employs TRBV7-6 and TRBJ2-7; 10 nucleotides agree with TRBD2. The CDR3 covers 15 residues. With V trimmed by 5 bases and J by 1 base, 5 bases remained unmatched. The germline CDR1 and CDR2 sequences are SGHVS and FNYEAQ. DNA for the CDR3: TGTGCCAGCAGCCCAGCGGGAGGGGCATCCTACGAGCAGTACTTC. Residues: CASSPAGGASYEQYF.

The chain has TRBV7-3 and TRBJ2-1, with 10 bases fitting TRBD2. CDR1 and CDR2 from the germline V gene are SGHTA and FQGTGA. The V gene end was trimmed by 3 bases and the J gene end by 4 bases; junction bases not matched to a gene: 3. The CDR3 runs to 15 residues. CDR3 amino acids: CASSLTSGPYNEQFF. The CDR3 DNA reads TGTGCCAGCAGCTTGACTAGCGGGCCATACAATGAGCAGTTCTTC.

The gene calls are TRBV30 and TRBJ2-2; D gene unclear. Germline CDR1 is GTSNPN and CDR2 is SVGIG (reference sequence). This CDR3 is 12 amino acids long. Trimming stripped 1 base from V and 5 bases from J, with 5 bases between. The CDR3 bases are TGTGCCTGGAGTGAGGGTACCGGGGAGCTGTTTTTT. Amino acid sequence: CAWSEGTGELFF. The variable domain in full, with the rest retrieved from reference TRBV30 and TRBJ2-2, is SQTIHQWPATLVQPVGSPLSLECTVEGTSNPNLYWYRQAAGRGLQLLFYSVGIGQISSEVPQNLSASRPQDRQFILSSKKLLLSDSGFYLCAWSEGTGELFFGEGSRLTVL.

This clone was seen just once. The rearrangement links TRBV18 to TRBJ1-1, with 10 bases fitting TRBD1. Germline V lookup: CDR1 KGHSH, CDR2 LQKENI. V was clipped by 5 bases and J by 0 bases; unmatched bases: 0. The CDR3 length is 14 residues. The chain's CDR3 is CASSDRGLNTEAFF. The CDR3 nucleotides are TGTGCCAGCTCAGACAGGGGGCTGAACACTGAAGCTTTCTTT.

This clone was counted a single time. This chain uses TRBV28 with TRBJ1-5; D remains ambiguous. Per germline, CDR1 MDHEN and CDR2 SYDVKM. V dropped 7 bases and J dropped 5 bases, with 15 bases sitting between them. The CDR3 is 14 amino acids. CDR3 residues: CASIGPGMYQPQHF. CDR3 DNA: TGTGCCAGCATCGGGCCAGGCATGTATCAGCCCCAGCATTTT.

The gene calls are TRBV2 and TRBJ1-2; tentative D call: TRBD1 (5 bases). The ends were cut back, 6 bases at V and 8 bases at J, with 16 bases in the middle. Germline CDR1 is SNHLY and CDR2 is FYNNEI. The CDR3 loop spans 13 amino acids. For the CDR3, the DNA is TGTGCCAGCAGAACTGCAGGGACGGGGGGCTACACCTTC. The encoded protein is CASRTAGTGGYTF.

The chain combines TRBV7-2 with TRBJ2-7; D is undetermined. Trimming cost V 5 bases and J 0 bases, with 2 bases left between them. CDR1 is SGHTA, CDR2 FQGNSA, per germline. The CDR3 length is 11 residues. For the CDR3, the DNA is TGTGCCAGCAGCAACTCCTACGAGCAGTACTTC. Amino acid sequence: CASSNSYEQYF.

This clone is a singleton in its sample. The gene calls are TRBV5-1 and TRBJ2-1; TRBD2 matches 10 bases. This CDR3 contains 15 residues. J gave up 5 bases and V 2 bases, and 4 bases lay outside the gene matches. Germline-derived CDR1 and CDR2 are SGHRS and YFSETQ. The CDR3 spells CASSFATSGNNEQFF. CDR3 in DNA: TGCGCCAGCAGCTTTGCAACTAGCGGGAACAATGAGCAGTTCTTC.

This chain connects TRBV5-4 to TRBJ2-2; TRBD1 or TRBD2 may be the D gene (5 bases each). This CDR3 spans 15 amino acids. V was pared by 1 base and J by 5 bases, with 12 bases between. The germline gives CDR1 SGHNT, CDR2 YYREEE (reference sequence). The CDR3 DNA is TGTGCCAGCAGCTTGATAGGGACGGTTACCGGGGAGCTGTTTTTT. The encoded protein is CASSLIGTVTGELFF. The full variable domain, completed using reference TRBV5-4 and TRBJ2-2, is ETGVTQSPTHLIKTRGQQVTLRCSSQSGHNTVSWYQQALGQGPQFIFQYYREEENGRGNFPPRFSGLQFPNYSSELNVNALELDDSALYLCASSLIGTVTGELFFGEGSRLTVL.

The gene calls are TRBV4-2 and TRBJ2-7, with D maybe TRBD2 (6 bases). The CDR3 is 14 residues long. CDR1 is LGHNA, CDR2 YNFKEQ, per germline. The V gene lost 4 bases and the J gene lost 3 bases, with 13 bases spanning the gap. The CDR3 spells CASSRDSSIYEQYF. The CDR3 DNA reads as TGTGCCAGCAGCCGGGACTCGTCCATCTACGAGCAGTACTTC.

This clone was seen a handful of times. CDR3 amino acids: CASSISGGEIHGYTF. In nucleotides, the CDR3 is TGTGCCAGTAGTATCTCAGGGGGGGAGATTCATGGCTACACCTTC. The J gene is TRBJ1-2, the V gene TRBV19, with TRBD1 matching over 7 bases. Germline loops: CDR1 LNHDA, CDR2 SQIVND (reference sequence). Trimming took 3 bases from V and 6 from J; bases not matched to a gene: 10. The CDR3 contains 15 residues.

The count of this clone is one. V usage is TRBV12-5 and J usage is TRBJ1-5; 9 bases are a match to TRBD1. CDR1 and CDR2 from the germline V gene are LGHNT and FRNRAP. Losses at the gene ends were 5 bases for V and 6 bases for J; bases not matched to a gene: 5. This CDR3 spans 14 amino acids. CDR3 bases: TGTGCTAGTGGTCAAGGACAGGGGTTTCAGCCCCAGCATTTT. Protein product: CASGQGQGFQPQHF.